Below are 8 T cell receptor beta chains sequenced from a single sample in a study of early T cells in non-severe SARS-CoV-2 infection (dated by TCRdb to 2020 to 2023). The library was prepared using 5' RACE. The reads were generated on a NextSeq 500. The raw public data were reprocessed by TCRdb itself: fastp quality trimming at Q25, MiXCR clonotype calling, in-frame beta chains only. Rows are unified per CDR3 protein, each entry keeping the most common DNA and genes. The sample data list about 54,000 distinct CDR3 sequences, and roughly 7.8% of these were observed just once. The top ten hold 10% of the sample. Sequenced material: whole blood, taken at baseline. These receptors came from an adult who was a healthcare worker with PCR-confirmed SARS-CoV-2 infection or an uninfected control (not recorded which).

The rearrangement links TRBV4-1 to TRBJ2-6; 7 bases are shared with TRBD1. J lost 4 bases, V lost 4 bases, and 4 bases had no gene match. The length of the CDR3 is 15 residues. Germline CDR1 is MGHRA and CDR2 is YSYEKL. In DNA form, the CDR3 reads TGCGCCAGCAGCCGAACAGGGGCCGGGGCCAACGTCCTGACTTTC. It is translated as CASSRTGAGANVLTF.

At least ten counts were recorded for this clonotype. The chain carries TRBV10-3 and TRBJ2-1, with 13 nucleotides matching TRBD2. V was clipped by 7 bases and J by 6 bases; unmatched bases: 3. This CDR3 contains 14 residues. Germline values: CDR1 ENHRY, CDR2 SYGVKD. CDR3 in DNA: TGTGCCATCACCGGGACTAGCGGGACCAATGAGCAGTTCTTC. The encoded protein is CAITGTSGTNEQFF.

This clonotype was detected only a few times. The chain has TRBV20-1 and TRBJ2-7; 7 bases align to TRBD2. V lost 5 bases, J lost 0 bases, and 4 bases stayed unmatched. Germline V lookup: CDR1 DFQATT, CDR2 SNEGSKA (reference sequence). This CDR3 has 13 residues. As DNA, the CDR3 is TGCAGTGCTTACGGGAGGAGCTCCTACGAGCAGTACTTC. Protein: CSAYGRSSYEQYF.

Regarding this clonotype: A read error may explain this, as a much larger clone is one base away. This sequence joins TRBV3-1 and TRBJ2-7, with unresolved D. Germline V gene lookup returns CDR1 LGHDT and CDR2 YNNKEL (reference sequence). The CDR3 contains 14 residues. V shed 1 base and J shed 5 bases, with 12 bases lying between them. The CDR3 loop reads CASSQGRFAHEQYF. In DNA form, the CDR3 reads TGTGCCAGCAGCCAAGGTAGATTCGCCCACGAGCAGTACTTC.

This clonotype was observed many times. The chain is built from TRBV25-1 and TRBJ1-2; D not resolved. The CDR3 runs to 13 residues. The germline V gene has CDR1 MGHDK and CDR2 SYGVNS. Trimming took 6 bases from V and 6 from J, leaving 14 bases between them. This chain's CDR3 is CASRKSGEDGYTF. CDR3 nucleotides: TGTGCCAGCAGAAAGTCGGGTGAGGATGGCTACACCTTC.

At least ten counts were recorded for this clonotype. The V and J genes are TRBV7-9 and TRBJ1-2; D unclear. The CDR3 runs to 13 residues. V dropped 0 bases and J dropped 2 bases, with 4 bases sitting between them. Germline lookup yields CDR1 SEHNR and CDR2 FQNEAQ (reference sequence). CDR3 in DNA: TGTGCCAGCAGCTTAGCTGGGAACTATGGCTACACCTTC. It codes for CASSLAGNYGYTF.

This clonotype has more than one count but fewer than ten. The chain has TRBV20-1 and TRBJ2-3; D possibly matches TRBD1 or TRBD2 (5 bases each). The CDR3 has 15 amino acids. Germline values: CDR1 DFQATT, CDR2 SNEGSKA (reference sequence). V lost 1 base, J lost 6 bases, and 17 bases lay in between. The CDR3 DNA sequence: TGCAGTGCTAGAGGGTGGGACCTCCCCCTGGATACGCAGTATTTT. It encodes CSARGWDLPLDTQYF.

This clonotype was detected many times. The chain links TRBV20-1 to TRBJ1-2, with TRBD1 as a possible D gene (5 bases). From germline, CDR1 is DFQATT and CDR2 SNEGSKA (reference sequence). Trimming took 3 bases from V and 4 from J, leaving 15 bases between them. This CDR3 is 14 amino acids long. The CDR3 loop is CSASSRDGSYGYTF. For the CDR3, the DNA is TGCAGTGCTAGTAGCCGGGACGGAAGCTATGGCTACACCTTC.